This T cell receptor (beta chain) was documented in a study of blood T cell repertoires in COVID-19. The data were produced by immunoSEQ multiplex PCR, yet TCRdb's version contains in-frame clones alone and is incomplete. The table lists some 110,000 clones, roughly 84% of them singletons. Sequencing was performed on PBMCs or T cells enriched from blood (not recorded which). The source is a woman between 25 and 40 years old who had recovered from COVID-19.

CDR3 sequence (DNA): TGTGCCAGCTCACCCTCCAGGGACAGGGGGCAGAGCACTGAAGCTTTCTTT. Translated, it gives CASSPSRDRGQSTEAFF. This rearrangement joins TRBV18 to TRBJ1-1, with 12 bases lining up with TRBD1. Trimming removed 3 bases from V and 4 bases from J; junction bases left unmatched: 9. Germline lookup yields CDR1 KGHSH and CDR2 LQKENI. This CDR3 is 17 amino acids long.